This entry is about one T cell receptor beta chain. The antigen remains undetermined. This beta chain is an off-target read within a library intended for alpha chains, so its frequency means little. Time point denoted: sample taken at primary tumor resection. This sample is part of a study of spatial heterogeneity in lung cancer. Looking at the study overall: Detected beta-chain sequences consistently exceeded alpha-chain sequences. Raw sequencing reads included, on average, more than eight appearances of each unique TCR and UMI combination.

Each TCR cDNA molecule carried a unique molecular identifier. Via MiXCR, TCRdb re-called the 5' RACE reads, giving one row per CDR3 protein. The top ten hold around 30% of the sample, which has about 160 distinct CDR3 sequences, roughly 28% seen once. Overall study findings and caveats: How many expanded intratumoral alpha and beta TCRs were present tracked the tumor mutation count, which was a count of nonsynonymous mutations. Around 7% of tumor T cells for alpha chains and around 13% for beta chains were estimated to be covered.

Sequencing used lung tumor tissue, obtained at surgery. The clonotype was recovered from a male donor with early-stage non-small cell lung cancer.

The CDR3 sequence is CSARAVGRGTEAFF. In DNA, the CDR3 is TGCAGTGCTAGAGCGGTGGGGCGAGGCACTGAAGCTTTCTTT. This sequence joins TRBV20-1 and TRBJ1-1; D is perhaps TRBD1 (5 bases). The CDR3 contains 14 residues. V lost 1 base to trimming and J lost 4 bases, with 13 bases between them. Per germline, CDR1 DFQATT and CDR2 SNEGSKA (reference sequence).